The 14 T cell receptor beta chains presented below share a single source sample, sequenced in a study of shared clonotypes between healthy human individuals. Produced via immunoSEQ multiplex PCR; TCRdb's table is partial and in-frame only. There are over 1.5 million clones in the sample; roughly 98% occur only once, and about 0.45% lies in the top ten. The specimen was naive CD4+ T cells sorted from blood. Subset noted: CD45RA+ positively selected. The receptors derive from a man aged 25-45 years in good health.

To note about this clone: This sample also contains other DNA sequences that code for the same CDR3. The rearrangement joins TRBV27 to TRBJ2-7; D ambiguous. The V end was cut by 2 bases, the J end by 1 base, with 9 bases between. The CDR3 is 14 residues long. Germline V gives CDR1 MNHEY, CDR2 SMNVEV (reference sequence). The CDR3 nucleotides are TGTGCCAGCAGTTTAAGTCGGAGATCCTACGAGCAGTACTTC. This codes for CASSLSRRSYEQYF.

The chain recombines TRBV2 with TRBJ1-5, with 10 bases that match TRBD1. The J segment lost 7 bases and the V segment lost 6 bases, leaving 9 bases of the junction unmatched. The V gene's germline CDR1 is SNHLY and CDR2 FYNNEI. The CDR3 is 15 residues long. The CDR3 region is CASRWDRGSIQPQHF. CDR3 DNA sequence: TGTGCCAGCAGGTGGGACAGGGGTAGCATCCAGCCCCAGCATTTT.

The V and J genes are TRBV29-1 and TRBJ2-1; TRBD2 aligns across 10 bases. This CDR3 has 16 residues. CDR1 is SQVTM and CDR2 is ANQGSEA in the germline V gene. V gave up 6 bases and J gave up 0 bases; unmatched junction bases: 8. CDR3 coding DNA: TGCAGCGTGCGAACTAGCGGGGCCCTCTCCTACAATGAGCAGTTCTTC. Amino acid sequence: CSVRTSGALSYNEQFF.

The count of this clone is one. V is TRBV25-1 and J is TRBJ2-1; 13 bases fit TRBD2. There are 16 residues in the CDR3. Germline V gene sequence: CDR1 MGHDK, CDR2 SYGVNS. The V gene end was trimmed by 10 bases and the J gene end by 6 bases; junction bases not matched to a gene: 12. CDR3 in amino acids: CANPGTSGKTGNEQFF. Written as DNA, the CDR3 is TGTGCCAACCCTGGGACTAGCGGGAAGACGGGCAATGAGCAGTTCTTC.

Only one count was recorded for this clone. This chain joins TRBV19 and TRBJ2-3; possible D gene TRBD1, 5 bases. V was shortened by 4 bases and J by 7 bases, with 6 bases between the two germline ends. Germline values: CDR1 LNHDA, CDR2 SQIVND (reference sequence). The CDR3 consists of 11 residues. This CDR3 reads CASSKGNTQYF. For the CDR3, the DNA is TGTGCCAGTAGTAAGGGGAATACGCAGTATTTT.

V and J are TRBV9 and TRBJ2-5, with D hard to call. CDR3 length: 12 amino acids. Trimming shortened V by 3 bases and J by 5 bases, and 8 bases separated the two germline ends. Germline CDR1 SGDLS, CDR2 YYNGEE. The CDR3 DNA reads TGTGCCAGCAGCGGAACATGGGAGACCCAGTACTTC. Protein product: CASSGTWETQYF.

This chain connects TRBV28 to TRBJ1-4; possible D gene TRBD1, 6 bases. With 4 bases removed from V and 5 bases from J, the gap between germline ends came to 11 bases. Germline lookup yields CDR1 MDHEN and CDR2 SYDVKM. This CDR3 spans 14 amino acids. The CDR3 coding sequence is TGTGCCAGCAGTTGGGGGGGCGTAAATGAAAAACTGTTTTTT. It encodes CASSWGGVNEKLFF.

CDR3 nucleotide sequence: TGTGCCTCCGACGTGCCTGAAGCTTTCTTT. Translation: CASDVPEAFF. The chain is built from TRBV2 and TRBJ1-1; no firm D call. Germline loops: CDR1 SNHLY, CDR2 FYNNEI. This CDR3 has 10 amino acids. The V gene lost 11 bases and the J gene lost 6 bases, with 10 bases spanning the gap.

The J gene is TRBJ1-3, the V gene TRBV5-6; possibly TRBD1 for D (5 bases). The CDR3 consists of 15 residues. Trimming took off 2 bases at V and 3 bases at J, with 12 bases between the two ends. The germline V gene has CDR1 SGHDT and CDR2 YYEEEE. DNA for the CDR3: TGTGCCAGCAGCTTTAAGGGGTTCTTTGGAAACACCATATATTTT. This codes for CASSFKGFFGNTIYF.

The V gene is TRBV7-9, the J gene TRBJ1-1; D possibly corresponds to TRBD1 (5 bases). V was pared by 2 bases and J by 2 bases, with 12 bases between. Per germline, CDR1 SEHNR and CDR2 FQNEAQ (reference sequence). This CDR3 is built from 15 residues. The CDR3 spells CASSLSGQTNTEAFF. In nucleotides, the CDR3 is TGTGCCAGCAGCTTATCCGGACAAACAAACACTGAAGCTTTCTTT.

CDR3 residues: CASSLVGTGELFF. As DNA, the CDR3 is TGTGCCAGCAGCTTAGTCGGCACCGGGGAGCTGTTTTTT. This chain links TRBV13 with TRBJ2-2; D unclear. This CDR3 is 13 amino acids long. V was pared by 1 base and J by 4 bases, with 4 bases between. CDR1 and CDR2 from the germline V gene are PRHDT and FYEKMQ (reference sequence).

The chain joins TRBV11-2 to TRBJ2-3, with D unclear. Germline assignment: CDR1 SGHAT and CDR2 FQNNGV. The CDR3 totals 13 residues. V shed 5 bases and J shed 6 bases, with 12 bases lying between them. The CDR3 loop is CASSNIHMDTQYF. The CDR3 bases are TGTGCCAGCAGCAACATTCATATGGATACGCAGTATTTT.

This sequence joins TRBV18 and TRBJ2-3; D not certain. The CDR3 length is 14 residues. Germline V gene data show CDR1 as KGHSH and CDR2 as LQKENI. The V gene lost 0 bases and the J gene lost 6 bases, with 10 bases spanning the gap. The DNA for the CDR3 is TGTGCCAGCTCACCACCGGGATTTGGGGATACGCAGTATTTT. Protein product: CASSPPGFGDTQYF.

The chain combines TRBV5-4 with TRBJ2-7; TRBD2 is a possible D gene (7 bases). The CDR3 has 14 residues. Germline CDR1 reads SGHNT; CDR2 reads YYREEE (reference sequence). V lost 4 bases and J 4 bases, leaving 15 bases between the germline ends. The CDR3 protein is CASSGRDIDYEQYF. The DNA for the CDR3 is TGTGCCAGCAGCGGGAGGGACATAGATTACGAGCAGTACTTC.